This entry features one TCR beta chain sequence. The sample holds a few counts of this clonotype. Its specific antigen is unknown. No base quality information exists; no much larger clone differs at one position. All donors were healthy Caucasians. Three pairs of female monozygotic twins, all aged roughly 18 to 29 years, made up the twin cohort. Positive isolation kits from Invitrogen were used to isolate CD4+ and CD8+ T cell populations. Deletion took 6 bases off V and 5 bases off J, with a span of 14 bases between the germline ends. Based on the germline V gene, the CDR1 and CDR2 sequences are WSHSY and SAAADI. Counted from cysteine to phenylalanine, this CDR3 has 14 amino acids. The read is trimmed to its CDR3 DNA, 42 bases read in frame from base 1. The data stem from a study of identical twins (TCRdb year 2016). Study-level background: The study deep-sequenced TCR alpha and beta repertoires from monozygotic twins, unrelated adults of various ages and cord blood to test whether fetal clonotypes persist. To rule out contamination, the twin experiments were replicated at different times with different library preparation protocols.

Receptor amplification or capture employed 5' RACE. The instrument was an Illumina HiSeq 2000. A universal primer binding site was introduced by template switching, and a unique molecular identifier was present in the final cDNA, enabling accurate counting of TCR cDNA molecules. First-strand cDNA for TCR alpha and beta chains was synthesized from specific primers in the conserved constant-segment region. To control for contamination, every cDNA library carried two barcodes: a SMART-Mk sample barcode plus Illumina barcodes. TruSeq adapter sequences and Illumina sample barcodes were added in two successive PCR steps. The TCR alpha and beta cDNA libraries were sequenced on the Illumina HiSeq platform using custom primers. In the authors' own workflow: Raw reads were processed with MiGEC to extract unique molecular identifiers, and MiXCR was used to determine CDR3 positions. Recombination models were inferred per individual with the repgenHMM and IGoR tools using an EM algorithm. Shared clonotype analysis was performed with the tcR package in R, normalizing sharing by the product of cloneset sizes. To study raw recombination without the effects of thymic and clonal selection, out-of-frame nonproductive sequences were analyzed. TCRdb reprocessed the public reads (quality trimming at Q25 with fastp, clone calling with MiXCR) and kept in-frame beta chains. Rows are combined by CDR3 protein, so each entry shows the most common genes and DNA. In this record, the V and J calls reflect TCRdb's handling and not the investigators' own analysis. This sample is represented by just over 500,000 distinct CDR3 sequences; 22% of them were singletons. Around 0.91% of the sample is held by the ten biggest clonotypes.

Overall results and qualifications from the work: Zero-insertion analyses could be partly confounded by invariant T cells such as MAIT and iNKT, though diverse VJ usage argued against such confounding for most clonotypes. Compared with coincidental sharing between unrelated individuals, an excess of low generation-probability sequences was observed among out-of-frame TCR alpha sequences shared between twins. Because the same donors could not be followed over many years, the conclusions relied on cross-sectional statistical analysis. Out-of-frame TCR alpha sharing in monozygotic twins was systematically underestimated by recombination models, whereas sharing between unrelated individuals was in agreement with the recombination models. A weaker excess of twin sharing was found in beta out-of-frame sequences because the signal-to-noise ratio was lowered by fewer shared sequences. Fewer insertions were carried by abundant cord blood beta clonotypes, a similar but weaker trend appeared in young adult naive repertoires, and no such trend appeared in memory repertoires.

These records were also assigned to another study, of T cells expressing NK-cell markers. As the second study states: Three sorted T-cell subsets (CD3+CD56+NKG2C+, CD3+CD56+NKG2C- and CD3+CD56-NKG2C+) from roughly eight donors had their TCR beta-chain repertoires profiled. Among the eight sequenced donors, seven were HCMV-seropositive and one was HCMV-seronegative. To restrict sorting to alphabetaTCR-expressing T cells, an anti-gammadeltaTCR antibody was added in several experiments. In 6 or 7 donors, the dominant CD3+CD56+NKG2C+ clonotypes ranked among the top 10 CD8+ clonotypes, making up roughly 1.0-7.0% of CD8+ T cells. Those dominant clonotypes were again the most abundant among CD3+CD56-NKG2C+ cells in four donors, at roughly 25-65%. Whether the expanded NKG2C-expressing T cell clones were specific for HCMV antigens was left unclear. The eight sequenced donors were randomly selected healthy volunteers, three men and five women. HCMV-specific IgG was detected in serum with a commercial ELISA kit to determine HCMV serostatus. Reads were demultiplexed and grouped by UMI with MIGEC, and clonotypes were assembled and quantified with MiTCR. To remove erroneous sequences, TCR cDNA sequences were retained only when supported by two or more reads. The tcR package was used for downstream repertoire analysis, and clonotypes were matched between fractions using CDR3 nucleotide sequence together with V segment. Antigen specificity was annotated against VDJdb with VDJmatch, allowing one amino acid substitution in CDR3.

Recombination linked TRBV10-2 to TRBJ1-5; D gene: possibly TRBD1, on 5 matching bases. The sequence was collected from a woman between 18 and 30 years old in good health. The sequenced sample was CD4+ T cells sorted from blood. The nucleotide sequence reads TGCGCCAGCAGCATCGTTGACAGCTATCAGCCCCAGCATTTT. Its protein product is CASSIVDSYQPQHF.